The 29 T cell receptor beta chains in this list originate from one sample, sequenced in a study of OX40 agonist ivuxolimab in advanced cancers. Assay: immunoSEQ multiplex PCR; the TCRdb copy retains only in-frame clones and omits some. This table holds some 70,000 clones, 84% found once. The sequences come from CD4+ or CD8+ T cells sorted from blood, collected in a trial of the OX40 agonist ivuxolimab. The receptors shown here come from an adult with an advanced solid tumor such as melanoma, head and neck, liver or kidney cancer.

The genes are TRBV7-2 and TRBJ2-7, with a weak D call TRBD2 (7 bases). There are 17 residues in the CDR3. Trimming shortened V by 1 base and J by 6 bases, and 22 bases separated the two germline ends. From germline, CDR1 is SGHTA and CDR2 FQGNSA. CDR3 in amino acids: CASSLVGAGGGYFEQYF. The DNA of the CDR3 is TGTGCCAGCAGCTTAGTTGGGGCGGGCGGGGGCTATTTCGAGCAGTACTTC.

J is TRBJ1-2 and V is TRBV11-1; tentatively, D is TRBD1 (6 bases). V was cut by 3 bases and J by 5 bases, with 16 bases left in between. Germline-derived CDR1 and CDR2 are SGHAT and FQDESV (reference sequence). CDR3 length: 15 residues. CDR3 nucleotide sequence: TGTGCCAGCAGCTTCGAACAGGGAGGAAGTTATGGCTACACCTTC. As protein: CASSFEQGGSYGYTF.

The chain combines TRBV27 with TRBJ1-2, with unresolved D. V lost 4 bases to trimming and J lost 6 bases, with 15 bases between them. The CDR3 contains 14 residues. Germline-derived CDR1 and CDR2 are MNHEY and SMNVEV (reference sequence). CDR3 loop: CASSYRPNVDGYTF. The DNA of the CDR3 is TGTGCCAGCAGTTATAGGCCGAACGTTGATGGCTACACCTTC.

The chain links TRBV5-5 to TRBJ2-5, with D possibly being TRBD2 (5 bases). The CDR3 has 14 amino acids. Trimming cost V 3 bases and J 2 bases, with 11 bases left between them. CDR1 SGHKS and CDR2 YYEKEE come from the germline V gene (reference sequence). The CDR3 sequence is CASSSTGNQETQYF. For the CDR3, the DNA is TGTGCCAGCAGCTCGACGGGGAATCAAGAGACCCAGTACTTC.

The CDR3: CASGKQGGAFF. Here the CDR3 DNA reads TGTGCCAGCGGGAAACAGGGCGGAGCTTTCTTT. The genes are TRBV6-5 and TRBJ1-1; weak D call: TRBD1 (6 bases). Germline loops: CDR1 MNHEY, CDR2 SVGAGI. The V end was cut by 8 bases, the J end by 10 bases, with 14 bases between. The length of the CDR3 is 11 residues.

This chain uses TRBV4-2 with TRBJ2-6; D unresolved. This CDR3 spans 16 amino acids. Trimming removed 0 bases from V and 1 base from J, with 7 bases in between. Germline V gives CDR1 LGHNA, CDR2 YNFKEQ. The DNA for the CDR3 is TGTGCCAGCAGCCAAGATCTGGGTTCTGGGGCCAACGTCCTGACTTTC. It specifies CASSQDLGSGANVLTF.

The genes are TRBV19 and TRBJ2-4, with D perhaps TRBD1 or TRBD2 (6 bases each). This CDR3 has 16 residues. In germline, CDR1 is LNHDA, CDR2 SQIVND (reference sequence). V lost 2 bases and J 1 base, leaving 12 bases between the germline ends. The CDR3 DNA follows: TGTGCCAGTAGTATAAGGGAGGACAGTGCCAAAAACATTCAGTACTTC. As protein: CASSIREDSAKNIQYF.

This chain uses TRBV19 with TRBJ2-7; D unresolved. The CDR3 loop spans 13 amino acids. Trimming shortened V by 3 bases and J by 3 bases, and 9 bases separated the two germline ends. Germline CDR1 reads LNHDA; CDR2 reads SQIVND (reference sequence). In DNA, the CDR3 is TGTGCCAGTAGTATCCGGCCCCTCTACGAGCAGTACTTC. Encoded protein: CASSIRPLYEQYF. Complete variable domain (other parts from reference TRBV19 and TRBJ2-7): DGGITQSPKYLFRKEGQNVTLSCEQNLNHDAMYWYRQDPGQGLRLIYYSQIVNDFQKGDIAEGYSVSREKKESFPLTVTSAQKNPTAFYLCASSIRPLYEQYFGPGTRLTVT.

The chain joins TRBV6-5 to TRBJ2-7, with TRBD1 identical over 8 bases. CDR3 length equals 15 residues. Germline CDR1 reads MNHEY; CDR2 reads SVGAGI. The V and J ends lost 5 bases and 0 bases, in that order; junction bases with no gene match: 6. In DNA form, the CDR3 reads TGTGCCAGCAGTCGGGACAGGATCAACTCCTACGAGCAGTACTTC. It is translated as CASSRDRINSYEQYF.

The rearrangement uses TRBV6-1 and TRBJ2-5, with D unclear. Germline CDR1 and CDR2: MNHNS and SASEGT. This CDR3 has 11 amino acids. Trimming pared 6 bases from V and 3 bases from J, leaving 5 bases between. CDR3 region: CASRGKETQYF. DNA of the CDR3: TGTGCCAGCAGAGGTAAAGAGACCCAGTACTTC.

The rearrangement joins TRBV9 to TRBJ2-3; 8 bases line up with TRBD2. With V trimmed by 4 bases and J by 9 bases, 16 bases remained unmatched. The germline CDR1 and CDR2 sequences are SGDLS and YYNGEE. CDR3 length: 16 residues. The CDR3, as DNA: TGTGCCAGCAGCTCAACAACTAGCGGCGGGTTAGAGACGCAGTATTTT. Encoded protein: CASSSTTSGGLETQYF.

The chain couples TRBV19 to TRBJ1-4; D gene ambiguous. CDR1 LNHDA and CDR2 SQIVND come from the germline V gene (reference sequence). CDR3 size: 13 residues. Between the trimmed V and J ends, which lost 2 bases and 2 bases, there was a span of 3 bases. The CDR3 region is CASSILTNEKLFF. DNA of the CDR3: TGTGCCAGTAGTATATTGACTAATGAAAAACTGTTTTTT.

Only a few counts were recorded for this clone. The rearrangement uses TRBV4-2 and TRBJ1-2, with D perhaps matching TRBD1 (5 bases). The germline gives CDR1 LGHNA, CDR2 YNFKEQ. CDR3 length equals 15 residues. V lost 2 bases and J lost 4, with 14 bases in between. The CDR3 region has the DNA TGTGCCAGCAGCCAACGGCAGCCACAGGCCTATGGCTACACCTTC. Amino acids: CASSQRQPQAYGYTF.

V and J are TRBV15 and TRBJ1-3; 8 bases align to TRBD1. J gave up 0 bases and V 1 base, and 2 bases lay outside the gene matches. Germline V lookup: CDR1 LNHNV, CDR2 YYDKDF (reference sequence). This CDR3 has 16 residues. CDR3 residues: CATSRGQGSSGNTIYF. The CDR3 DNA reads TGTGCCACCAGCAGAGGACAGGGGAGCTCTGGAAACACCATATATTTT.

In this sample, this clone turned up a few times. This chain uses TRBV6-6 with TRBJ1-6; D gene unclear. Trimming removed 6 bases from V and 10 bases from J, with 10 bases in between. In germline, CDR1 is MNHNY, CDR2 SVGAGI (reference sequence). This CDR3 comprises 12 residues. The chain's CDR3 is CASSSPGSPLHF. The CDR3 region has the DNA TGTGCCAGCAGCTCCCCTGGGTCACCCCTCCACTTT.

This clone was found once. The V and J genes are TRBV7-7 and TRBJ1-1; 7 bases line up with TRBD1. Germline V gene sequence: CDR1 SSHAT, CDR2 FNYEAQ (reference sequence). This CDR3 is built from 13 residues. V was pared by 3 bases and J by 9 bases, with 7 bases of the junction left unmatched. The CDR3 is CASSFSTGEQAFF. For the CDR3, the DNA is TGTGCCAGCAGCTTTAGCACAGGGGAGCAAGCTTTCTTT.

The chain has TRBV25-1 and TRBJ2-2, with 7 bases matching TRBD1. Germline CDR1 is MGHDK and CDR2 is SYGVNS. The CDR3 contains 15 residues. V lost 2 bases to trimming and J lost 5 bases; unmatched junction nucleotides: 5. CDR3 residues: CASSEDVRGTGELFF. DNA of the CDR3: TGTGCCAGCAGTGAAGATGTCAGGGGGACCGGGGAGCTGTTTTTT.

This chain joins TRBV19 and TRBJ1-1; 7 bases agree with TRBD1. Germline CDR1 and CDR2: LNHDA and SQIVND (reference sequence). V shed 5 bases, J shed 1 base, and the junction held 4 bases outside the gene matches. The CDR3 loop spans 14 amino acids. CDR3 in DNA: TGTGCCAGTAGTGACAGGGCGGAGAACACTGAAGCTTTCTTT. It is translated as CASSDRAENTEAFF.

This chain uses TRBV7-2 with TRBJ2-1, with 8 bases that match TRBD2. The length of the CDR3 is 14 residues. CDR1 and CDR2 (germline): SGHTA, FQGNSA. J lost 6 bases, V lost 3 bases, and 4 bases had no gene match. CDR3 sequence: CASSFTGTSNEQFF. The CDR3 nucleotides are TGTGCCAGCAGCTTTACCGGGACTAGCAATGAGCAGTTCTTC.

The CDR3 region has the DNA TGTGCCAGCAGCCCCAATAGAGGCACTGAAGCTTTCTTT. Translated: CASSPNRGTEAFF. The genes are TRBV7-6 and TRBJ1-1; unclear D gene. This CDR3 is 13 amino acids long. V shed 5 bases and J shed 4 bases, with 11 bases lying between them. Germline CDR1 is SGHVS and CDR2 is FNYEAQ.

The chain links TRBV7-3 to TRBJ2-7, with 10 bases aligning to TRBD2. This CDR3 has 15 residues. CDR1 is SGHTA and CDR2 is FQGTGA in the germline V gene. J was trimmed by 3 bases and V by 5 bases; bases with no gene match: 7. CDR3 nucleotide sequence: TGTGCCAGCAGCGCCAGCGGGAGGGCTGGCTACGAGCAGTACTTC. This translates into CASSASGRAGYEQYF.

V usage is TRBV6-5 and J usage is TRBJ2-7; tentative D call: TRBD1 (5 bases). Trimming removed 0 bases from V and 1 base from J, with 10 bases in between. The CDR3 covers 15 residues. Per germline, CDR1 MNHEY and CDR2 SVGAGI. Here the CDR3 reads CASSYSGARSYEQYF. In DNA, the CDR3 is TGTGCCAGCAGTTACTCAGGGGCTAGGTCCTACGAGCAGTACTTC.

The V and J genes are TRBV6-1 and TRBJ1-2; 9 bases align to TRBD1. V lost 6 bases and J lost 7; bases outside the gene matches: 12. Germline lookup yields CDR1 MNHNS and CDR2 SASEGT. There are 15 residues in the CDR3. Written as DNA, the CDR3 is TGTGCCAGCAGGCCCCCGGGACAGGGAACGGCTGGCTACACCTTC. The encoded protein is CASRPPGQGTAGYTF.

The genes are TRBV7-2 and TRBJ2-7; no clear D. V was shortened by 5 bases and J by 3 bases, with 8 bases between the two germline ends. The CDR3 runs to 12 residues. Germline CDR1 and CDR2: SGHTA and FQGNSA. Written as DNA, the CDR3 is TGTGCCAGCAGCCGTTCGGGCTACGAGCAGTACTTC. Its protein product is CASSRSGYEQYF.

The CDR3 nucleotides read TGTGCCAGCAGCGTCGAGGACAGGATTGACTACGAGCAGTACTTC. Residues: CASSVEDRIDYEQYF. This chain connects TRBV11-3 to TRBJ2-7; 7 bases match TRBD1. V gave up 5 bases and J gave up 3 bases; unmatched junction bases: 10. CDR3 size: 15 residues. CDR1 and CDR2 (germline): SGHNT, YENEEA.

The rearrangement uses TRBV19 and TRBJ2-2; D is ambiguous. CDR3 length: 15 residues. The V gene's germline CDR1 is LNHDA and CDR2 SQIVND (reference sequence). V was cut by 5 bases and J by 5 bases, with 15 bases left in between. The CDR3 loop reads CASSPPSGVTGELFF. The CDR3 coding sequence is TGTGCCAGTAGTCCGCCCTCTGGGGTTACCGGGGAGCTGTTTTTT.

There are a few counts of this clone. The chain employs TRBV5-1 and TRBJ1-5, with D unresolved. With 1 base removed from V and 3 bases from J, the gap between germline ends came to 5 bases. The CDR3 is made up of 13 amino acids. The germline CDR1 and CDR2 sequences are SGHRS and YFSETQ. CDR3: CASSLTVNQPQHF. In DNA, the CDR3 is TGCGCCAGCAGCTTGACAGTCAATCAGCCCCAGCATTTT.

The V call is TRBV4-3, the J call TRBJ2-1; 10 bases align to TRBD2. CDR1 and CDR2 from the germline V gene are LGHNA and YSLEER. The V and J ends lost 5 bases and 8 bases, in that order; junction bases with no gene match: 9. The CDR3 totals 15 residues. The CDR3 nucleotides read TGCGCCAGCAGCGCGCAAGCGGGGGGGCCACATGAGCAGTTCTTC. Residues: CASSAQAGGPHEQFF.

In DNA, the CDR3 is TGCGCCAGCAGCTCGGGGACAGCTCTATCAGATACGCAGTATTTT. Translated: CASSSGTALSDTQYF. The V gene is TRBV5-1, the J gene TRBJ2-3, with TRBD1 matching over 7 bases. Germline CDR1 is SGHRS and CDR2 is YFSETQ. With 3 bases clipped from V and 4 bases from J, the junction kept 8 bases outside the gene matches. The length of the CDR3 is 15 residues.